The 14 T cell receptor beta chains in this list originate from one sample, sequenced in a study of resident and recirculating memory T cells in vitiligo. The data were produced by immunoSEQ multiplex PCR, yet TCRdb's version contains in-frame clones alone and is incomplete. The sample holds 60,000 to 80,000 clones, roughly nine tenths seen once. Sample: blood. The receptors come from a male donor with vitiligo.

The V call is TRBV6-1, the J call TRBJ1-5; the match to TRBD1 covers 9 bases. The CDR3 runs to 14 residues. J gave up 5 bases and V 9 bases, and 8 bases lay outside the gene matches. CDR1 is MNHNS, CDR2 SASEGT, per germline. CDR3: CASDSGQGDQPQHF. As DNA, the CDR3 is TGTGCCAGTGATTCGGGACAGGGAGATCAGCCCCAGCATTTT.

The chain joins TRBV9 to TRBJ2-3; tentative D call: TRBD2 (6 bases). The CDR3 runs 15 residues. In germline, CDR1 is SGDLS, CDR2 YYNGEE. Trimming pared 6 bases from V and 1 base from J, leaving 15 bases between. The CDR3 coding sequence is TGTGCCAGCACCCCAACTAGCTCCGGCACAGATACGCAGTATTTT. Encoded protein: CASTPTSSGTDTQYF.

The rearrangement uses TRBV28 and TRBJ1-2; D perhaps matches TRBD1 (6 bases). The germline V gene encodes CDR1 MDHEN and CDR2 SYDVKM. Trimming shortened V by 4 bases and J by 4 bases, and 13 bases separated the two germline ends. The length of the CDR3 is 14 residues. The CDR3 bases are TGTGCCAGCAGTTCGCCCCAGGGGAGCTATGGCTACACCTTC. Protein sequence: CASSSPQGSYGYTF.

The chain couples TRBV30 to TRBJ1-3; TRBD1 is a possible D gene (6 bases). V was shortened by 1 base and J by 2 bases, with 9 bases between the two germline ends. This CDR3 is 14 amino acids long. Germline values: CDR1 GTSNPN, CDR2 SVGIG (reference sequence). The CDR3 sequence is CAWSGGGTGNTIYF. In DNA form, the CDR3 reads TGTGCCTGGAGTGGGGGGGGCACTGGAAACACCATATATTTT.

The chain employs TRBV19 and TRBJ2-1, with 7 bases matching TRBD2. CDR1 and CDR2 from the germline V gene are LNHDA and SQIVND (reference sequence). With 3 bases clipped from V and 3 bases from J, the junction kept 17 bases outside the gene matches. This CDR3 has 19 amino acids. This chain's CDR3 is CASSITHPDLADFYNEQFF. The CDR3 DNA is TGTGCCAGTAGTATCACACACCCTGATCTAGCGGATTTCTACAATGAGCAGTTCTTC.

This clone was seen a single time. The chain joins TRBV29-1 to TRBJ2-3; 7 positions match TRBD2. The trim removed 3 bases at V and 0 bases at J, leaving 9 bases unmatched. This CDR3 region has 16 residues. Germline V CDR1 and CDR2: SQVTM, ANQGSEA. As DNA, the CDR3 is TGCAGCGTTGAGGATCTCGCGGGGGAGAGCACAGATACGCAGTATTTT. This translates into CSVEDLAGESTDTQYF.

The rearrangement uses TRBV6-5 and TRBJ1-2, with D possibly being TRBD1 (5 bases). The V end lost 7 bases, the J end lost 6 bases, and 15 bases lay between the germline ends. The length of the CDR3 is 13 residues. CDR1 is MNHEY, CDR2 SVGAGI, per germline. The chain's CDR3 is CASITGGSNGYTF. CDR3 in DNA: TGTGCCAGCATCACGGGGGGTTCGAATGGCTACACCTTC.

This rearrangement joins TRBV4-2 to TRBJ2-6; 10 bases map to TRBD1. This CDR3 has 20 residues. Trimming removed 3 bases from V and 0 bases from J; junction bases left unmatched: 11. Germline loops: CDR1 LGHNA, CDR2 YNFKEQ. The CDR3 reads CASSHTLDRGLHSGANVLTF. DNA for the CDR3: TGTGCCAGCAGCCATACCCTAGACAGGGGGCTCCACTCTGGGGCCAACGTCCTGACTTTC.

The chain carries TRBV19 and TRBJ2-7; 8 positions match TRBD2. Germline values: CDR1 LNHDA, CDR2 SQIVND (reference sequence). The CDR3 runs 15 residues. With V trimmed by 6 bases and J by 3 bases, 10 bases remained unmatched. The CDR3 DNA reads TGTGCCAGTAGGCGGGGGGCAGGAGACCTCTACGAGCAGTACTTC. Protein: CASRRGAGDLYEQYF.

V gene TRBV2 combines with J gene TRBJ2-5; D possibly corresponds to TRBD2 (6 bases). The CDR3 extends over 12 amino acids. Per germline, CDR1 SNHLY and CDR2 FYNNEI. Trimming took 7 bases from V and 4 from J, leaving 10 bases between them. CDR3 DNA sequence: TGTGCCAGCAAGGGAGGATCAGAGACCCAGTACTTC. This gives the protein CASKGGSETQYF.

This clone has only a few counts. The V call is TRBV4-3, the J call TRBJ1-3; D call uncertain. Trimming removed 3 bases at V and 1 base at J, with 13 bases between. Germline assignment: CDR1 LGHNA and CDR2 YSLEER. This CDR3 contains 16 residues. The CDR3 sequence is CASSQEAGGSGNTIYF. The CDR3 DNA follows: TGCGCCAGCAGCCAGGAGGCGGGAGGGTCTGGAAACACCATATATTTT.

Comment on this clone: The junction departs from the called germline gene at one end, perhaps through a read error. The chain links TRBV7-7 to TRBJ2-1; tentative D call: TRBD2 (5 bases). The germline V gene encodes CDR1 SSHAT and CDR2 FNYEAQ (reference sequence). The CDR3 extends over 16 amino acids. This CDR3 is CASSLASSGAYNEQFF. The CDR3 DNA reads as TGTGCTAGCAGCTTAGCGTCAAGCGGCGCTTACAATGAGCAGTTCTTC.

V gene TRBV25-1 combines with J gene TRBJ2-7; TRBD1 might be the D (6 bases). The CDR3 contains 14 residues. Germline CDR1 is MGHDK and CDR2 is SYGVNS. The germline V and J ends were trimmed by 7 bases and 4 bases, with 17 bases remaining between them. CDR3 residues: CASTSGQGKYEQYF. The CDR3 DNA reads as TGTGCCAGCACCAGTGGGCAGGGGAAGTACGAGCAGTACTTC.

The rearrangement uses TRBV7-8 and TRBJ1-1; D not certain. The CDR3 spans 14 residues. V shed 1 base and J shed 1 base, with 7 bases lying between them. Germline CDR1 and CDR2: SGHVS and FQNEAQ. Here the CDR3 DNA reads TGTGCCAGCAGCTTAGATGTTAGGAACACTGAAGCTTTCTTT. Its protein is CASSLDVRNTEAFF.